Below are 13 T cell receptor beta chains sequenced from a single sample in a study of T cells in Graves' hyperthyroidism and ophthalmopathy. The TCR beta CDR3 regions underwent amplification using RNA transcripts as the source. First-round RT-PCR of the TCR CDR3 relied on the HTBI primer set. TCRdb re-analysed the multiplex PCR reads in MiXCR, keeping a single row per CDR3 protein. In the table there are a few hundred thousand distinct CDR3 sequences, around 20% of which are singletons. Sequenced material: blood. All receptors derive from a woman in her forties or fifties with Graves' hyperthyroidism.

There are many counts of this clonotype. This chain connects TRBV5-1 to TRBJ2-7; D is unresolved. This CDR3 is built from 13 residues. V shed 0 bases and J shed 3 bases, with 7 bases lying between them. Looked up from germline, CDR1 is SGHRS and CDR2 is YFSETQ. CDR3 sequence (DNA): TGCGCCAGCAGCTTGGGGGGAAACTACGAGCAGTACTTC. This translates into CASSLGGNYEQYF. The full variable domain, rest sourced from reference TRBV5-1 and TRBJ2-7, is KAGVTQTPRYLIKTRGQQVTLSCSPISGHRSVSWYQQTPGQGLQFLFEYFSETQRNKGNFPGRFSGRQFSNSRSEMNVSTLELGDSALYLCASSLGGNYEQYFGPGTRLTVT.

This clonotype was seen many times. The V gene is TRBV11-3, the J gene TRBJ1-2; D may be TRBD1 (5 bases). The CDR3 is 16 amino acids. Germline assignment: CDR1 SGHNT and CDR2 YENEEA. Trimming left V 0 bases short and J 4 bases short, with 15 bases between. The CDR3 loop reads CASSLEGARGLYGYTF. In nucleotides, the CDR3 is TGTGCCAGCAGCTTAGAAGGGGCCCGAGGCCTCTATGGCTACACCTTC.

This clonotype was recorded once. The chain recombines TRBV5-1 with TRBJ2-7; 11 positions agree with TRBD2. The CDR3 covers 15 residues. V shed 4 bases and J 3 bases; nucleotides not matched to a gene: 6. Germline CDR1 reads SGHRS; CDR2 reads YFSETQ. The CDR3 bases are TGCGCCAGCAGCCGGGGGGGGACTAGCGGCTACGAGCAGTACTTC. Translating it yields CASSRGGTSGYEQYF.

This clonotype was seen ten or more times. The V and J genes are TRBV30 and TRBJ2-7; 8 bases map to TRBD2. Germline assignment: CDR1 GTSNPN and CDR2 SVGIG (reference sequence). Trimming cost V 6 bases and J 7 bases; bases outside gene matches: 5. CDR3 length equals 11 residues. The CDR3: CACGLAKEQYF. In DNA form, the CDR3 reads TGTGCCTGCGGACTAGCTAAAGAGCAGTACTTC.

V is TRBV18 and J is TRBJ2-3; TRBD2 matches at 9 bases. The CDR3 consists of 14 residues. Unmatched junction bases numbered 4, after V lost 3 bases and J lost 6 bases. Germline-derived CDR1 and CDR2 are KGHSH and LQKENI. The CDR3 DNA is TGTGCCAGCTCACCCCGGACTAGCGTCGATACGCAGTATTTT. This gives the protein CASSPRTSVDTQYF.

On this clonotype: A clone one base away is much larger, so this may be a read error. V usage is TRBV13 and J usage is TRBJ1-1; D remains unclear. CDR3 length: 14 residues. Germline CDR1 and CDR2: PRHDT and FYEKMQ (reference sequence). DNA for the CDR3: TGTGCCAGCAGGCTTATGTATGGGCCCACTGGAGCTTTCTTT. Its translation is CASRLMYGPTGAFF.

Ten or more counts support this clonotype. The rearrangement uses TRBV7-9 and TRBJ2-1, with 8 bases fitting TRBD2. Germline-derived CDR1 and CDR2 are SEHNR and FQNEAQ (reference sequence). V gave up 4 bases and J gave up 7 bases; unmatched junction bases: 9. The CDR3 has 15 residues. The DNA for the CDR3 is TGTGCCAGCAGCTCTAGGCGGGGGGCAAGTAATGAGCAGTTCTTC. Its translation: CASSSRRGASNEQFF.

This clonotype was picked up a small number of times. The rearrangement uses TRBV20-1 and TRBJ2-7; D is ambiguous. Trimming took off 0 bases at V and 2 bases at J, with 14 bases between the two ends. CDR1 is DFQATT, CDR2 SNEGSKA, per germline (reference sequence). The CDR3 length is 15 residues. CDR3 in amino acids: CSARDSRRIAYEQYF. Here the CDR3 DNA reads TGCAGTGCTAGAGATTCTAGGCGGATCGCCTACGAGCAGTACTTC.

There are many counts of this clonotype. J is TRBJ2-5 and V is TRBV11-3; 7 nucleotides line up with TRBD1. CDR1 is SGHNT, CDR2 YENEEA, per germline. The CDR3 is 14 residues long. The trim removed 5 bases at V and 3 bases at J, leaving 6 bases unmatched. CDR3 bases: TGTGCCAGCAGCGCCAGTGGGACAGAAGAGACCCAGTACTTC. Encoded protein: CASSASGTEETQYF.

Only a few counts were recorded for this clonotype. The chain joins TRBV10-2 to TRBJ1-1; D uncertain. The CDR3 covers 19 residues. Germline V lookup: CDR1 WSHSY, CDR2 SAAADI. V was trimmed by 0 bases and J by 0 bases, leaving 20 bases between them. The CDR3 bases are TGCGCCAGCAGTGAGTCTTCGGGGATCGGGATGCGAATGAACACTGAAGCTTTCTTT. Its protein product is CASSESSGIGMRMNTEAFF.

The table lists this clonotype with a few counts. The chain joins TRBV20-1 to TRBJ2-4; D gene uncertain. The germline V gene encodes CDR1 DFQATT and CDR2 SNEGSKA (reference sequence). V gave up 3 bases and J gave up 0 bases, with 15 bases separating them. This CDR3 is built from 16 residues. CDR3 DNA: TGCAGTGCTAGGTGGTTTATAATAAAAGCCAAAAACATTCAGTACTTC. Translation: CSARWFIIKAKNIQYF.

This clonotype was detected only a few times. V gene TRBV12-3 or TRBV12-4 combines with J gene TRBJ1-1; 9 bases map to TRBD1. The length of the CDR3 is 14 residues. Unmatched junction bases numbered 9, after V lost 5 bases and J lost 8 bases. CDR3 coding DNA: TGTGCCAGCAGTCTCCTCGGGACAGGGAGAGAAGCTTTCTTT. Translating gives CASSLLGTGREAFF.

This clonotype was seen only a few times. The rearrangement uses TRBV7-2 and TRBJ1-3; D unclear. Between the trimmed V and J ends, which lost 3 bases and 0 bases, there was a span of 6 bases. Per germline, CDR1 SGHTA and CDR2 FQGNSA. The CDR3 contains 14 residues. CDR3 region: CASSFENSGNTIYF. CDR3 nucleotides: TGTGCCAGCAGCTTTGAAAACTCTGGAAACACCATATATTTT. Full variable domain (outside the CDR3, taken from reference TRBV7-2 and TRBJ1-3): GAGVSQSPSNKVTEKGKDVELRCDPISGHTALYWYRQSLGQGLEFLIYFQGNSAPDKSGLPSDRFSAERTGGSVSTLTIQRTQQEDSAVYLCASSFENSGNTIYFGEGSWLTVV.